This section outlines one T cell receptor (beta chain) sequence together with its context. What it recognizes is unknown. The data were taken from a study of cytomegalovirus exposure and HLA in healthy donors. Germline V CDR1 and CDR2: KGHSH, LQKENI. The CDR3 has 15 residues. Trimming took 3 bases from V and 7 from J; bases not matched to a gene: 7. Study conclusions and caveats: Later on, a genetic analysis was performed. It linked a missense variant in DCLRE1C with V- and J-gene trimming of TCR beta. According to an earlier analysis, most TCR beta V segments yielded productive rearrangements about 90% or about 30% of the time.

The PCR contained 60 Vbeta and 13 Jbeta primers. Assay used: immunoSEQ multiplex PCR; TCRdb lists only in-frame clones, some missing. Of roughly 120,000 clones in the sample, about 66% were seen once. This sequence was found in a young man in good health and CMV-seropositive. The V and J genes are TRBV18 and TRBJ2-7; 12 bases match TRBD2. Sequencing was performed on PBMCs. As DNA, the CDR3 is TGTGCCAGCTCACCCCCCGGACTAGCGGGACGGGAGCAGTACTTC. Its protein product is CASSPPGLAGREQYF.